Presented here are 22 T cell receptor beta chains from one specimen sequenced in a study of human T cells and chemical hapten exposure (dated by TCRdb to the early 2020s). Preparation of the library involved RACE. For sequencing, a NextSeq 500 was employed. TCRdb passed the public sequencing reads through fastp at Q25 and MiXCR, retaining productive beta sequences. A single entry per CDR3 protein holds the most common genes and DNA from its merged rows. The sample table records approximately 350,000 distinct CDR3 sequences; about 6.3% of these occur just once. Jointly, the top ten make up around 5.6% of the sample. The time point label of this sample denotes: patch test 2, 6 weeks after DPC sensitization. The treatment or condition label on this specimen signifies: therapeutic diphenylcyclopropenone sensitization with weekly scalp DPC. Here the sequenced sample was whole blood, taken in connection with sensitization to the hapten diphenylcyclopropenone (DPC). These receptors were taken from a woman under 30 with alopecia areata. Some clones in this sample may be carry-over from other donors' samples.

Turning to this clonotype: One base away lies a much larger clone, so this may be a sequencing read error. This sequence joins TRBV6-1 and TRBJ2-7; possibly TRBD1 for D (5 bases). Germline assignment: CDR1 MNHNS and CDR2 SASEGT. The CDR3 runs 14 residues. Between the trimmed V and J ends, which lost 6 bases and 2 bases, there was a span of 14 bases. The chain's CDR3 is CASRLGHGTYEQYF. The CDR3, as DNA: TGTGCCAGCAGGCTAGGACATGGAACCTACGAGCAGTACTTC.

In this sample, this clonotype turned up many times. The V call is TRBV2, the J call TRBJ1-1; perhaps TRBD1 as D (6 bases). The length of the CDR3 is 14 residues. Looked up from germline, CDR1 is SNHLY and CDR2 is FYNNEI. The V gene lost 6 bases and the J gene lost 0 bases, with 11 bases spanning the gap. For the CDR3, the DNA is TGTGCCAGCAGATTCAGGGGATTGAACACTGAAGCTTTCTTT. This gives the protein CASRFRGLNTEAFF.

This clonotype was picked up many times. J is TRBJ1-4 and V is TRBV6-2 or TRBV6-3, with D unclear. The CDR3 is 17 amino acids. The germline V gene has CDR1 MNHEY and CDR2 SVGEGT. Trimming stripped 0 bases from V and 0 bases from J, with 11 bases between. In DNA form, the CDR3 reads TGTGCCAGCAGTTACTCGATCACCCAAGCAACTAATGAAAAACTGTTTTTT. It yields the protein CASSYSITQATNEKLFF.

The genes are TRBV6-1 and TRBJ1-4; the D gene is possibly TRBD1 (5 bases). The CDR3 is made up of 16 amino acids. Germline CDR1 and CDR2: MNHNS and SASEGT. V was clipped by 0 bases and J by 5 bases, with 13 bases between them. The CDR3 coding sequence is TGTGCCAGCAGTGAAGCGGGGGGGAAGAGGAATGAAAAACTGTTTTTT. Translating it yields CASSEAGGKRNEKLFF.

The chain carries TRBV4-2 and TRBJ2-5; 8 bases line up with TRBD1. Unmatched junction bases numbered 8, after V lost 0 bases and J lost 5 bases. This CDR3 is built from 16 residues. Germline V gene sequence: CDR1 LGHNA, CDR2 YNFKEQ. The CDR3 is CASSQDRTDRVETQYF. The CDR3 DNA sequence: TGTGCCAGCAGCCAAGACCGCACGGACAGGGTTGAGACCCAGTACTTC.

V usage is TRBV6-5 and J usage is TRBJ2-7; TRBD2 matches at 9 bases. The CDR3 is made up of 13 amino acids. Germline values: CDR1 MNHEY, CDR2 SVGAGI. Germline trimming cut 7 bases from V and 5 bases from J; bases unmatched to any gene: 6. CDR3 nucleotides: TGTGCCAGCACTCTAGCGGGAAGCAACGAGCAGTACTTC. Amino acid sequence: CASTLAGSNEQYF.

This clonotype occurred many times. This rearrangement joins TRBV12-3 or TRBV12-4 to TRBJ2-2; D not certain. The CDR3 totals 12 residues. Trimming shortened V by 6 bases and J by 6 bases, and 8 bases separated the two germline ends. CDR3 amino acids: CASRYLPGELFF. The CDR3 DNA follows: TGTGCCAGCAGATACCTCCCCGGGGAGCTGTTTTTT.

This clonotype occurred many times. The V and J genes are TRBV7-2 and TRBJ1-2; D gene uncertain. V was trimmed by 2 bases and J by 1 base, leaving 17 bases between them. The CDR3 runs 17 residues. Germline CDR1 and CDR2: SGHTA and FQGNSA. DNA of the CDR3: TGTGCCAGCAGCTTAACCCCTGGGCGGACTCGTAACTATGGCTACACCTTC. The encoded protein is CASSLTPGRTRNYGYTF.

This clonotype was found a few times. This chain links TRBV28 with TRBJ2-5; D may match TRBD1 or TRBD2 (5 bases each). V was trimmed by 2 bases and J by 1 base, leaving 20 bases between them. The germline V gene has CDR1 MDHEN and CDR2 SYDVKM. This CDR3 has 18 residues. This CDR3 is CASSLRRLGEGTQETQYF. CDR3 DNA sequence: TGTGCCAGCAGTTTAAGGAGGTTAGGGGAAGGGACCCAAGAGACCCAGTACTTC.

The chain links TRBV5-4 to TRBJ2-3; TRBD2 is a possible D gene (5 bases). V was pared by 4 bases and J by 7 bases, with 22 bases between. The CDR3 covers 16 residues. CDR1 is SGHNT, CDR2 YYREEE, per germline (reference sequence). This CDR3 is CASSIRTGPDLHTQYF. In DNA, the CDR3 is TGTGCCAGCAGCATCCGGACTGGGCCGGACCTGCATACGCAGTATTTT.

This clonotype was found a few times. The chain combines TRBV6-2 or TRBV6-3 with TRBJ2-2, with 9 bases aligning to TRBD2. The V segment lost 0 bases and the J segment 6 bases; nucleotides outside the gene matches: 8. The CDR3 spans 17 residues. Per germline, CDR1 MNHEY and CDR2 SVGEGT. CDR3 sequence: CASSYSPAGGIAGELFF. CDR3 in DNA: TGTGCCAGCAGTTACTCCCCAGCGGGGGGCATCGCCGGGGAGCTGTTTTTT.

The gene calls are TRBV2 and TRBJ2-5; the D is unclear. Germline assignment: CDR1 SNHLY and CDR2 FYNNEI. Trimming cost V 5 bases and J 2 bases, with 15 bases left between them. The CDR3 sequence is 15 residues long. The CDR3 region has the DNA TGTGCCAGCAGTCCAGAACAATTCGGGCAAGAGACCCAGTACTTC. Protein product: CASSPEQFGQETQYF.

This clonotype was counted at least ten times. The gene calls are TRBV7-2 and TRBJ1-1, with 10 bases matching TRBD1. Germline assignment: CDR1 SGHTA and CDR2 FQGNSA. CDR3 length equals 14 residues. J gave up 5 bases and V 4 bases, and 4 bases lay outside the gene matches. The CDR3 nucleotides are TGTGCCAGCAGCTCCGGGACAGGGGAGACTGAAGCTTTCTTT. This codes for CASSSGTGETEAFF.

This clonotype was observed a handful of times. The chain links TRBV7-9 to TRBJ1-2; no definite D call. Looked up from germline, CDR1 is SEHNR and CDR2 is FQNEAQ (reference sequence). The V gene lost 2 bases and the J gene lost 4 bases, with 8 bases spanning the gap. This CDR3 region has 13 residues. The CDR3 coding sequence is TGTGCCAGCAGCTTACCACAGCTCTATGGCTACACCTTC. Translated: CASSLPQLYGYTF.

At least ten counts were recorded for this clonotype. The rearrangement links TRBV11-1 to TRBJ1-6, with D possibly matching TRBD1 (6 bases). Germline loops: CDR1 SGHAT, CDR2 FQDESV (reference sequence). V was clipped by 5 bases and J by 7 bases, with 15 bases between them. The length of the CDR3 is 15 residues. In nucleotides, the CDR3 is TGTGCCAGCAGCAGCCAGGACAGTTACAATTCACCCCTCCACTTT. Amino acids: CASSSQDSYNSPLHF. Drawing the rest from reference TRBV11-1 and TRBJ1-6, the complete variable domain is EAEVAQSPRYKITEKSQAVAFWCDPISGHATLYWYRQILGQGPELLVQFQDESVVDDSQLPKDRFSAERLKGVDSTLKIQPAELGDSAMYLCASSSQDSYNSPLHFGNGTRLTVT.

This clonotype showed up just a few times. This rearrangement joins TRBV4-1 to TRBJ2-3, with 7 bases identical to TRBD1. J gave up 3 bases and V 0 bases, and 6 bases lay outside the gene matches. Germline V gene sequence: CDR1 MGHRA, CDR2 YSYEKL. The CDR3 loop spans 16 amino acids. CDR3 DNA: TGCGCCAGCAGCCAAGACGACAGGGTTAGTACAGATACGCAGTATTTT. Translated: CASSQDDRVSTDTQYF.

The chain links TRBV18 to TRBJ2-3; 7 bases align to TRBD2. The V gene's germline CDR1 is KGHSH and CDR2 LQKENI. V shed 5 bases and J 2 bases; nucleotides not matched to a gene: 13. The CDR3 contains 17 residues. CDR3 loop: CASSKIAGFGYTDTQYF. The CDR3 DNA is TGTGCCAGCTCAAAGATAGCGGGCTTCGGTTACACAGATACGCAGTATTTT.

This clonotype appeared a few times. The V call is TRBV4-2, the J call TRBJ2-3, with TRBD1 matching 10 bases. This CDR3 is built from 17 residues. J lost 4 bases, V lost 0 bases, and 7 bases had no gene match. The germline V gene encodes CDR1 LGHNA and CDR2 YNFKEQ. The CDR3 DNA reads TGTGCCAGCAGCCAAGATCGAAGTGGACAGGGGGCAGATACGCAGTATTTT. It encodes CASSQDRSGQGADTQYF.

The chain employs TRBV19 and TRBJ2-7; 13 bases match TRBD2. Germline CDR1 is LNHDA and CDR2 is SQIVND (reference sequence). This CDR3 region has 16 residues. J lost 1 base, V lost 5 bases, and 5 bases had no gene match. CDR3 loop: CASSPTSGGPSYEQYF. CDR3 coding DNA: TGTGCCAGTAGTCCGACTAGCGGGGGGCCTTCCTACGAGCAGTACTTC.

This clonotype was recorded many times. This rearrangement joins TRBV20-1 to TRBJ1-1; a possible D gene is TRBD1 (6 bases). Trimming took off 3 bases at V and 5 bases at J, with 13 bases between the two ends. In germline, CDR1 is DFQATT, CDR2 SNEGSKA (reference sequence). This CDR3 has 13 residues. The chain's CDR3 is CSASFRGGTEAFF. CDR3 sequence (DNA): TGCAGTGCTAGTTTTAGGGGGGGAACTGAAGCTTTCTTT.

The V and J genes are TRBV11-2 and TRBJ2-7, with D maybe TRBD1 (6 bases). This CDR3 comprises 13 residues. Germline loops: CDR1 SGHAT, CDR2 FQNNGV. Trimming removed 5 bases from V and 5 bases from J, with 13 bases in between. CDR3 residues: CASSPRPGDEQYF. In DNA form, the CDR3 reads TGTGCCAGCAGCCCCAGGCCAGGGGACGAGCAGTACTTC. Full variable domain (outside the CDR3, taken from reference TRBV11-2 and TRBJ2-7): EAGVAQSPRYKIIEKRQSVAFWCNPISGHATLYWYQQILGQGPKLLIQFQNNGVVDDSQLPKDRFSAERLKGVDSTLKIQPAKLEDSAVYLCASSPRPGDEQYFGPGTRLTVT.

The V call is TRBV19, the J call TRBJ2-3; a possible D gene is TRBD1 (5 bases). With 6 bases removed from V and 5 bases from J, the gap between germline ends came to 12 bases. In germline, CDR1 is LNHDA, CDR2 SQIVND (reference sequence). The CDR3 contains 13 residues. The CDR3 DNA sequence: TGTGCCAGTAGCTTAAGGGGTGGAGATACGCAGTATTTT. It is translated as CASSLRGGDTQYF.